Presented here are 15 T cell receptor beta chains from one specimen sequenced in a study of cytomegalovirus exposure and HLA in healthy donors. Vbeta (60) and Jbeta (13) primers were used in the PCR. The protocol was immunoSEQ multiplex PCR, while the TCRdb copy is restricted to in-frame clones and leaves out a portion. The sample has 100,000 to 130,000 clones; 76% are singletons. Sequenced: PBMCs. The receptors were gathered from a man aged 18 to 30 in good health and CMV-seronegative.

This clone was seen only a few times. CDR3 residues: CASGDSGSTIYNEQFF. CDR3 nucleotide sequence: TGTGCCAGCGGGGACTCAGGGTCCACCATATACAATGAGCAGTTCTTC. The chain has TRBV2 and TRBJ2-1, with TRBD2 as a possible D gene (6 bases). This CDR3 comprises 16 residues. Germline V CDR1 and CDR2: SNHLY, FYNNEI. V lost 8 bases, J lost 4 bases, and 21 bases lay in between.

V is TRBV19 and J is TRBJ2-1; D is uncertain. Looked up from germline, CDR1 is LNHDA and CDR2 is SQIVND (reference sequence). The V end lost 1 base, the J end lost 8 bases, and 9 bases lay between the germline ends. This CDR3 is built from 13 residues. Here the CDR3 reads CASSIGRGDEQFF. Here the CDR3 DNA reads TGTGCCAGTAGTATAGGTCGAGGAGATGAGCAGTTCTTC.

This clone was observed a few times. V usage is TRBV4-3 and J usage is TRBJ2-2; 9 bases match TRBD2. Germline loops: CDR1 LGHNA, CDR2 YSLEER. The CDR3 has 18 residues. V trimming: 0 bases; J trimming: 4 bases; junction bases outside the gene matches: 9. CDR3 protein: CASSQDSRTSAFTGELFF. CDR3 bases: TGCGCCAGCAGCCAAGATTCGCGGACTAGCGCTTTCACCGGGGAGCTGTTTTTT.

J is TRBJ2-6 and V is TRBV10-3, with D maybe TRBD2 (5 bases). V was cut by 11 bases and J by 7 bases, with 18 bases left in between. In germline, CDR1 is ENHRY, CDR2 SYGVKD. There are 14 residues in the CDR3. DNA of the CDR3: TGTGCCTCGACCGGGGAACTGGGCGCCAACGTCCTGACTTTC. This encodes CASTGELGANVLTF.

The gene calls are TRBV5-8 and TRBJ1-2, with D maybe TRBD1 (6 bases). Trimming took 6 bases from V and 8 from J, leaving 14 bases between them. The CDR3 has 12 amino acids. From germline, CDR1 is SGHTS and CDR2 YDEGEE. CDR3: CASNRVSWGYTF. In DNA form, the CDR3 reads TGTGCCAGCAACAGGGTCTCCTGGGGCTACACCTTC. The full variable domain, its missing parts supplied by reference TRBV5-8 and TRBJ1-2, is EAGVTQSPTHLIKTRGQQATLRCSPISGHTSVYWYQQALGLGLQFLLWYDEGEERNRGNFPPRFSGRQFPNYSSELNVNALELEDSALYLCASNRVSWGYTFGSGTRLTVV.

The CDR3 DNA follows: TGTGCCAGTTCCAGGGACTATGGCTACACCTTC. Translation gives CASSRDYGYTF. V and J are TRBV19 and TRBJ1-2; perhaps TRBD1 as D (5 bases). V dropped 8 bases and J dropped 3 bases, with 7 bases sitting between them. Germline CDR1 is LNHDA and CDR2 is SQIVND (reference sequence). The length of the CDR3 is 11 residues.

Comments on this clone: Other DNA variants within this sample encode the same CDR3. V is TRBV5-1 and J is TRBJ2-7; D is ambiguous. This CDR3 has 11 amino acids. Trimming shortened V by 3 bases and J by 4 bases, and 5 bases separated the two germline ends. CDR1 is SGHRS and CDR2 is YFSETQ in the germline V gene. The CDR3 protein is CASSSSYEQYF. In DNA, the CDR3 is TGCGCCAGCAGCTCCTCGTACGAGCAGTACTTC.

CDR3 DNA: TGTGCCAGCAGCTACGGGGGAAACACCATATATTTT. Encoded protein: CASSYGGNTIYF. This chain uses TRBV9 with TRBJ1-3; D uncertain. CDR3 length: 12 residues. CDR1 SGDLS and CDR2 YYNGEE come from the germline V gene. The V end lost 4 bases, the J end lost 4 bases, and 6 bases lay between the germline ends.

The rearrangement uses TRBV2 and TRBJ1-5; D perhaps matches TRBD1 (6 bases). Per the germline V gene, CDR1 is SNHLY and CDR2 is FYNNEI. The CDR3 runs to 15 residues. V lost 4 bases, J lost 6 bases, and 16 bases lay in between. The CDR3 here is CASSVGGRVGQPQHF. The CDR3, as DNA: TGTGCCAGCAGTGTAGGGGGACGGGTTGGTCAGCCCCAGCATTTT.

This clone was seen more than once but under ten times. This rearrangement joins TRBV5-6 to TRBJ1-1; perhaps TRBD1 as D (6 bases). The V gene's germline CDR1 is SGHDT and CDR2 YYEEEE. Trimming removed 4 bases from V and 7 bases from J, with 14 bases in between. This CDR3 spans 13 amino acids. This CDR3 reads CASSSGTRVEAFF. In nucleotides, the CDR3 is TGTGCCAGCAGCAGCGGGACACGGGTTGAAGCTTTCTTT.

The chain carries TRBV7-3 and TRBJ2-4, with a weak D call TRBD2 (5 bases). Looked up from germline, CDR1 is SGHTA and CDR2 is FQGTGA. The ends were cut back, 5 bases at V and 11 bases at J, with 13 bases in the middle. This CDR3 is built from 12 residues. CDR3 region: CASSPDGLVQYF. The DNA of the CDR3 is TGTGCCAGCAGCCCCGATGGACTTGTTCAGTACTTC.

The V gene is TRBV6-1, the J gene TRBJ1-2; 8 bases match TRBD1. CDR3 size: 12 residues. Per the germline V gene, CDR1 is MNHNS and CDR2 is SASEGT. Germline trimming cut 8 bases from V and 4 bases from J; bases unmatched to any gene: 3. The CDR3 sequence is CASGQGVYGYTF. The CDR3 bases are TGTGCCAGCGGACAGGGAGTCTATGGCTACACCTTC.

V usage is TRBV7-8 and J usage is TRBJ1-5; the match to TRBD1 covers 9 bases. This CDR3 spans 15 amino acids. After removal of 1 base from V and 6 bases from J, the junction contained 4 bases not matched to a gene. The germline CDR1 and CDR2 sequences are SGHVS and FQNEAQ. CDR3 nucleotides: TGTGCCAGCAGCTTAGGGGGACAGGGAGGTCAGCCCCAGCATTTT. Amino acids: CASSLGGQGGQPQHF.

Written as DNA, the CDR3 is TGTGCCAGCAGCCGACTAGGAGGCGGGGAGACCCAGTACTTC. As protein: CASSRLGGGETQYF. The genes are TRBV7-7 and TRBJ2-5, with D possibly matching TRBD2 (6 bases). The CDR3 consists of 14 residues. CDR1 and CDR2 (germline): SSHAT, FNYEAQ (reference sequence). Trimming cost V 5 bases and J 5 bases, with 15 bases left between them.

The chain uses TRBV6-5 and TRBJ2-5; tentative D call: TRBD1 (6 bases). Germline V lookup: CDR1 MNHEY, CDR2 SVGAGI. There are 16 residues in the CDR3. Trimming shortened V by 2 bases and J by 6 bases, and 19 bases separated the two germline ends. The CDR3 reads CASSYDTGPRGKTQYF. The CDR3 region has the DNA TGTGCCAGCAGTTACGATACGGGTCCCAGGGGAAAGACCCAGTACTTC.